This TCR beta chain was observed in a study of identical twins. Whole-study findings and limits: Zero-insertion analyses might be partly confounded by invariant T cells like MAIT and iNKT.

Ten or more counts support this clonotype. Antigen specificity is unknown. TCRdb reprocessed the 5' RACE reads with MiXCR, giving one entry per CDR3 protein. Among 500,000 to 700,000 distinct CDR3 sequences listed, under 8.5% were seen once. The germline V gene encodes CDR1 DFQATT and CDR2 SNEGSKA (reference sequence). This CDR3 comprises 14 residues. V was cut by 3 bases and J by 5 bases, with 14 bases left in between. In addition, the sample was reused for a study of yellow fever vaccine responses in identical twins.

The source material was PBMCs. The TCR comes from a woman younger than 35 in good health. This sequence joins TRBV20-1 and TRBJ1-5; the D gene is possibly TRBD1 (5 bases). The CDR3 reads CSARRPMGDQPQHF. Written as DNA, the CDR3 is TGCAGTGCTAGGCGGCCTATGGGGGATCAGCCCCAGCATTTT.